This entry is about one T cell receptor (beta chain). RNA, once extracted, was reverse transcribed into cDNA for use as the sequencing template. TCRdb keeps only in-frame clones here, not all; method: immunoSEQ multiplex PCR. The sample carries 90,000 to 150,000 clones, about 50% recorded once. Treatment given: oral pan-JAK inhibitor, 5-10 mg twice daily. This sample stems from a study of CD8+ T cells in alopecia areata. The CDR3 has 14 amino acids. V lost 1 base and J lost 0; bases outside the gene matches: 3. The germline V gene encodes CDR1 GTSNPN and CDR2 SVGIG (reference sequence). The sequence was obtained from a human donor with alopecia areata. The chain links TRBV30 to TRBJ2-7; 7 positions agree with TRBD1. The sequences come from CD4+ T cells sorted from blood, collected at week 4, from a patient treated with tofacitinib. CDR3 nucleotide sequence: TGTGCCTGGAGTGAGTGGGACAGCTCCTACGAGCAGTACTTC. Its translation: CAWSEWDSSYEQYF.